The TCR beta chain under discussion was sequenced for a study of blood T cell repertoires in COVID-19. In the study overall: Some COVID-19 samples were acute and others convalescent; all came from the United States, Italy and Spain. The cDNA or gDNA used as material had been derived from T cells, B-cell-depleted T cells, or PBMCs.

Per the original methods: Nucleated cell counts were estimated from reference gene primer amplification. The repertoire was sequenced with immunoSEQ multiplex PCR; TCRdb's copy has only in-frame clones and lacks some. V and J calls and clone size are given by that table; D and trimming were obtained from the DNA. This table holds tens of thousands of clones, approximately 83% found once. The germline V gene has CDR1 KGHDR and CDR2 SFDVKD. The V gene end was trimmed by 2 bases and the J gene end by 4 bases; junction bases not matched to a gene: 8. The CDR3 sequence is 18 residues long. The V gene is TRBV24-1, the J gene TRBJ2-2, with 11 bases fitting TRBD1. The sequence was collected from a man aged 55 to 70 with acute or convalescent COVID-19. Material for sequencing was peripheral blood. The CDR3 protein is CATSDSTGQGVSTGELFF. CDR3 DNA: TGTGCCACCAGTGATTCCACGGGACAGGGGGTTTCCACCGGGGAGCTGTTTTTT.